Below, one T cell receptor (beta chain) is given with its context. CDR3 length equals 16 residues. The ends lost 1 base at V and 0 bases at J; junction bases unmatched: 4. The germline gives CDR1 SGHRS, CDR2 YFSETQ. The data derive from a study of technical replicates of blood from several donors. Some clones are missing from TCRdb's copy, which holds only in-frame ones; the method was immunoSEQ multiplex PCR. The table shows some 91,000 clones, with approximately 94% occurring only once. The clonotype was recovered from a human donor in good health. The V call is TRBV5-1, the J call TRBJ1-3; 7 positions match TRBD1. Sequenced input: T cells isolated from PBMCs. The CDR3 sequence: CASSLSTGNSGNTIYF. CDR3 DNA sequence: TGCGCCAGCAGCTTGTCGACAGGGAACTCTGGAAACACCATATATTTT.